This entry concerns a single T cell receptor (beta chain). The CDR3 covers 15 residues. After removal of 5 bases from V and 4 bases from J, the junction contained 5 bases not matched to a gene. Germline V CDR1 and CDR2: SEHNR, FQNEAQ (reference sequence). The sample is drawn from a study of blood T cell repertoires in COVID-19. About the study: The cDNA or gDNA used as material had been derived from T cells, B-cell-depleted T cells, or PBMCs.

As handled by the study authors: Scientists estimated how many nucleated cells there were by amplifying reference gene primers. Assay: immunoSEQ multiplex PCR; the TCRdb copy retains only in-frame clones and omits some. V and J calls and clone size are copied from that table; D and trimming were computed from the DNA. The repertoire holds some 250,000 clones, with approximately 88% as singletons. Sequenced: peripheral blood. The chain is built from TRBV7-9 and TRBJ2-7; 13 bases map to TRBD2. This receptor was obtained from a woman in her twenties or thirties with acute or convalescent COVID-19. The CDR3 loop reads CASSRTSGGLYEQYF. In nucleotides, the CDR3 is TGTGCCAGCAGCCGGACTAGCGGGGGACTTTACGAGCAGTACTTC.